This entry concerns a single T cell receptor beta chain. The CDR3 runs 16 residues. Germline V CDR1 and CDR2: MNHEY, SVGAGI. V was trimmed by 2 bases and J by 2 bases, leaving 10 bases between them. The sample is drawn from a study of blood T cell repertoires in COVID-19. Authors' methods: Amplification from reference gene primers served as the basis for estimated nucleated cell counts. The protocol was immunoSEQ multiplex PCR, while the TCRdb copy is restricted to in-frame clones and leaves out a portion. V, J and clone size derive from that table, while D and trimming were established from the DNA sequence. This sample has about 280,000 clones; approximately 85% occur once, and the top ten carry roughly 5.3%.

Specimen: peripheral blood. V usage is TRBV6-5 and J usage is TRBJ1-6, with TRBD1 as a possible D gene (6 bases). The sequence was collected from a man aged 45-60 years with active or convalescent COVID-19. The CDR3 loop is CASSYATGTYNSPLHF. In DNA, the CDR3 is TGTGCCAGCAGTTACGCCACAGGGACCTATAATTCACCCCTCCACTTT.